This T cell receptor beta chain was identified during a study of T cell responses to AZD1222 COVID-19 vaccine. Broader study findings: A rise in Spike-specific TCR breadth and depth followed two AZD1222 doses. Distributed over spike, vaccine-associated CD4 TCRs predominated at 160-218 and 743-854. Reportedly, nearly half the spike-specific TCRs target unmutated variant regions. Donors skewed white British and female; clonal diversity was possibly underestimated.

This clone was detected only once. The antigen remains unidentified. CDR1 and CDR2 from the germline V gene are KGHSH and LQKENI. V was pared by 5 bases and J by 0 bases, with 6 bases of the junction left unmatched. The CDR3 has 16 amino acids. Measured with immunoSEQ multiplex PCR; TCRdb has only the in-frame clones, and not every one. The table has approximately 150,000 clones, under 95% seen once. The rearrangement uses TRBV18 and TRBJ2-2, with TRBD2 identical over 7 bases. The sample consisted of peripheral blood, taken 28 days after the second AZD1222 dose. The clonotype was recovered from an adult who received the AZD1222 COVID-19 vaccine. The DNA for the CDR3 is TGTGCCAGCTCATTGGGAGCGGGGACGAACACCGGGGAGCTGTTTTTT. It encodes CASSLGAGTNTGELFF.